This is a list of T cell receptor beta chains from one sample in a study of T cell repertoires in aging, cancer and after chemotherapy. TCRdb reanalysed the multiplex PCR reads using MiXCR and keeps one entry per CDR3 protein. Among thousands of distinct CDR3 sequences, over 20% were seen once, and the ten largest hold roughly 3.7%. Source material: blood. Receptor source: a human donor in good health. The donor label of this sample is uncertain. CDR3s include the opening cysteine and the closing phenylalanine or tryptophan. Fields, in order: D gene, J gene, V gene, clone size, CDR3 length, CDR3 protein, CDR3 DNA. A D gene is named only where the DNA matches it firmly. A row's size may be missing; if present it is once, few, many or a size class.

.	TRBJ2-5	TRBV11-1	once	15	CASSSMTGPLETQYF	TGTGCCAGCAGCTCGATGACAGGACCTCTAGAGACCCAGTACTTC
TRBD1	TRBJ1-4	TRBV6-1	medium-sized	14	CASTPGQGNEKLFF	TGTGCCAGCACCCCGGGACAGGGGAATGAAAAACTGTTTTTT
TRBD1	TRBJ2-5	TRBV5-8	few	16	CASSFPTGEYQETQYF	TGTGCCAGCAGCTTTCCTACAGGGGAGTACCAAGAGACCCAGTACTTC
.	TRBJ2-1	TRBV15	medium-sized	13	CATADGIAREQFF	TGTGCCACTGCGGATGGGATAGCAAGGGAGCAGTTCTTC
.	TRBJ2-3	TRBV6-5	medium-sized	12	CASTSGADTQYF	TGTGCCAGCACCTCGGGAGCAGATACGCAGTATTTT
TRBD1	TRBJ1-1	TRBV12-3/TRBV12-4	few	14	CASGPSGGATEAFF	TGTGCTAGTGGTCCATCAGGGGGCGCGACTGAAGCTTTCTTT
TRBD1	TRBJ2-7	TRBV5-8	.	14	CASSHGTALYEQYF	TGTGCCAGCAGCCACGGGACAGCTTTGTACGAGCAGTACTTC
.	TRBJ2-3	TRBV7-2	medium-sized	11	CASSITDTQYF	TGTGCCAGCAGCATCACAGATACGCAGTATTTT
TRBD2	TRBJ2-7	TRBV7-2	few	13	CASSSGLAREQYF	TGTGCCAGCAGCTCCGGACTAGCGAGGGAGCAGTACTTC
TRBD1	TRBJ1-1	TRBV27	medium-sized	14	CASSDRGPYTEAFF	TGTGCCAGCTCGGACAGGGGCCCGTACACTGAAGCTTTCTTT
.	TRBJ1-1	TRBV7-9	few	13	CASSLETLDEAFF	TGTGCCAGCAGCTTAGAGACCTTGGATGAAGCTTTCTTT
TRBD1	TRBJ1-2	TRBV5-6	medium-sized	14	CASRDRGANYGYTF	TGTGCCAGCAGAGACAGGGGCGCAAACTATGGCTACACCTTC
.	TRBJ2-1	TRBV14	.	18	CASSRGKGIGTGRNEQFF	TGTGCCAGCAGCCGAGGAAAGGGGATTGGCACAGGGCGCAATGAGCAGTTCTTC
TRBD2	TRBJ2-5	TRBV6-2/TRBV6-3	.	16	CASRGLAGGGQETQYF	TGTGCCAGCAGAGGACTAGCGGGAGGAGGCCAAGAGACCCAGTACTTC
.	TRBJ2-7	TRBV12-3/TRBV12-4	few	15	CASSLDVGYRYEQYF	TGTGCCAGCAGTTTAGATGTAGGGTACAGGTACGAGCAGTACTTC
.	TRBJ2-7	TRBV7-9	.	13	CASSPDPFGEQYF	TGTGCCAGCAGCCCGGACCCATTTGGAGAGCAGTACTTC